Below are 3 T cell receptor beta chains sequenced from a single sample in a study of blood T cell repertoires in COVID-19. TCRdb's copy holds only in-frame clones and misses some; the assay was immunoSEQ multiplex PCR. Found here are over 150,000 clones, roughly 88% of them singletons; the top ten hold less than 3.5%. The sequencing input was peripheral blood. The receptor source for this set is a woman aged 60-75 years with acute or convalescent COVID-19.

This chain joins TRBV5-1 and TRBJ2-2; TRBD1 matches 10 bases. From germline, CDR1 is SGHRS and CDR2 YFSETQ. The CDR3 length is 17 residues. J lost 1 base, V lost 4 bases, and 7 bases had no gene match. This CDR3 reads CASSPGRDRGNTGELFF. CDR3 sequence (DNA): TGCGCCAGCAGCCCCGGCCGGGACAGGGGGAACACCGGGGAGCTGTTTTTT.

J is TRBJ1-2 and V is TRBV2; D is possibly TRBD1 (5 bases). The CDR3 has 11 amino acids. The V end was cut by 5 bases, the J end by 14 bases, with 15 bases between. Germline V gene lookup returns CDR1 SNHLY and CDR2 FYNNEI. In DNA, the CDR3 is TGTGCCAGCAGTCCTGGGGCACCTCTAACCTTC. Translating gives CASSPGAPLTF.

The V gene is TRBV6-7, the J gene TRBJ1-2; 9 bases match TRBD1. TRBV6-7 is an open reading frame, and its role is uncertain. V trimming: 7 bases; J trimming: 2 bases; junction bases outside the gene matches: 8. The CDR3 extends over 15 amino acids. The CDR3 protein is CASIPDTGGNYGYTF. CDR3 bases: TGTGCCAGCATCCCAGACACAGGGGGCAACTATGGCTACACCTTC.